One sample yielded the 10 T cell receptor beta chains listed below, sequenced in a study of blood T cell repertoires in COVID-19. The protocol was immunoSEQ multiplex PCR, while the TCRdb copy is restricted to in-frame clones and leaves out a portion. Of 25,000 to 35,000 clones in the sample, 75% to 90% were seen once. Specimen: peripheral blood. The receptors stem from a human donor in a cohort sampled during active COVID-19.

This chain links TRBV28 with TRBJ2-1; a possible D gene is TRBD2 (6 bases). This CDR3 comprises 14 residues. The V end was cut by 8 bases, the J end by 2 bases, with 13 bases between. The germline V gene encodes CDR1 MDHEN and CDR2 SYDVKM. CDR3 residues: CASRRAGTYNEQFF. Here the CDR3 DNA reads TGTGCCAGCCGCCGGGCGGGGACCTACAATGAGCAGTTCTTC.

This chain links TRBV27 with TRBJ2-6; a possible D gene is TRBD1 (5 bases). CDR3 size: 16 residues. V lost 3 bases to trimming and J lost 0 bases, with 9 bases between them. Germline V gene sequence: CDR1 MNHEY, CDR2 SMNVEV (reference sequence). CDR3 coding DNA: TGTGCCAGCAGTTTGGCAGGGCGCTCTGGGGCCAACGTCCTGACTTTC. It translates to CASSLAGRSGANVLTF.

The chain carries TRBV29-1 and TRBJ1-6; possible D gene TRBD1, 6 bases. Per germline, CDR1 SQVTM and CDR2 ANQGSEA. The CDR3 loop spans 14 amino acids. The CDR3 DNA follows: TGCGGAGCGCAGGGGCTTTCGCCAAATTCACCCCTCCACTTT. It codes for CGAQGLSPNSPLHF.

The chain joins TRBV7-8 to TRBJ1-1, with no clear D. CDR3 size: 13 residues. V lost 5 bases, J lost 6 bases, and 13 bases lay in between. Germline CDR1 and CDR2: SGHVS and FQNEAQ. Here the CDR3 reads CASSLGVGAEAFF. The CDR3 DNA reads as TGTGCCAGCAGCCTTGGTGTGGGAGCTGAAGCTTTCTTT. Variable domain in full (rest from reference TRBV7-8 and TRBJ1-1): GAGVSQSPRYKVAKRGQDVALRCDPISGHVSLFWYQQALGQGPEFLTYFQNEAQLDKSGLPSDRFFAERPEGSVSTLKIQRTQQEDSAVYLCASSLGVGAEAFFGQGTRLTVV.

This clone was picked up one time. The gene calls are TRBV19 and TRBJ1-5, with 10 positions matching TRBD1. The ends lost 10 bases at V and 1 base at J; junction bases unmatched: 10. The CDR3 is made up of 16 amino acids. Germline loops: CDR1 LNHDA, CDR2 SQIVND (reference sequence). The CDR3 coding sequence is TGTGCCACCCTACGCATGACAGGGGGCAGCAATCAGCCCCAGCATTTT. Its translation: CATLRMTGGSNQPQHF. The full variable domain, completed using reference TRBV19 and TRBJ1-5, is DGGITQSPKYLFRKEGQNVTLSCEQNLNHDAMYWYRQDPGQGLRLIYYSQIVNDFQKGDIAEGYSVSREKKESFPLTVTSAQKNPTAFYLCATLRMTGGSNQPQHFGDGTRLSIL.

The V and J genes are TRBV19 and TRBJ2-1; 7 positions match TRBD2. Germline CDR1 LNHDA, CDR2 SQIVND (reference sequence). CDR3 length: 15 residues. The CDR3 is CVKGRESRFYNEQFF. The CDR3 bases are TGTGTCAAGGGGCGGGAGAGCCGATTCTACAATGAGCAGTTCTTC. Looking up the rest from reference TRBV19 and TRBJ2-1 gives the full variable domain: DGGITQSPKYLFRKEGQNVTLSCEQNLNHDAMYWYRQDPGQGLRLIYYSQIVNDFQKGDIAEGYSVSREKKESFPLTVTSAQKNPTAFYLCVKGRESRFYNEQFFGPGTRLTVL.

The V gene is TRBV28, the J gene TRBJ1-6; TRBD1 aligns across 10 bases. With V trimmed by 5 bases and J by 10 bases, 14 bases remained unmatched. Germline V CDR1 and CDR2: MDHEN, SYDVKM. The CDR3 is 17 amino acids. The CDR3 loop is CASSITLRQGARSPLHF. CDR3 coding DNA: TGTGCCAGCAGTATAACTCTTAGACAGGGGGCACGATCACCCCTCCACTTT.

V gene TRBV20-1 combines with J gene TRBJ1-5; D is unresolved. CDR1 is DFQATT and CDR2 is SNEGSKA in the germline V gene (reference sequence). Trimming took 3 bases from V and 1 from J, leaving 7 bases between them. There are 13 residues in the CDR3. In nucleotides, the CDR3 is TGCAGTGCTAGTAGCGGGAGCAATCAGCCCCAGCATTTT. Its translation is CSASSGSNQPQHF.

The rearrangement links TRBV7-9 to TRBJ2-5, with 7 bases that match TRBD2. V trimming: 6 bases; J trimming: 8 bases; junction bases outside the gene matches: 6. Germline V gene sequence: CDR1 SEHNR, CDR2 FQNEAQ (reference sequence). The CDR3 covers 12 residues. The CDR3 bases are TGTGCCAGCAGTTCTAGCGGCCGAACCCAGTACTTC. Translation gives CASSSSGRTQYF.

The chain joins TRBV7-2 to TRBJ2-3, with TRBD2 identical over 8 bases. From germline, CDR1 is SGHTA and CDR2 FQGNSA. This CDR3 is 16 amino acids long. J lost 4 bases, V lost 0 bases, and 6 bases had no gene match. CDR3 protein: CASSLALAGGSDTQYF. The CDR3 DNA follows: TGTGCCAGCAGCTTAGCGCTGGCGGGAGGATCAGATACGCAGTATTTT. The variable domain in full, with the rest retrieved from reference TRBV7-2 and TRBJ2-3, is GAGVSQSPSNKVTEKGKDVELRCDPISGHTALYWYRQSLGQGLEFLIYFQGNSAPDKSGLPSDRFSAERTGGSVSTLTIQRTQQEDSAVYLCASSLALAGGSDTQYFGPGTRLTVL.